One sample yielded the 3 T cell receptor beta chains listed below, sequenced in a study of T cell responses to AZD1222 COVID-19 vaccine. The assay was immunoSEQ multiplex PCR, and TCRdb's table has in-frame clones only and misses some. The table has some 130,000 clones, 70% to 90% seen once. Specimen: peripheral blood, collected on day 0 of AZD1222 vaccination. These receptors were taken from an adult in good health.

The chain recombines TRBV12-3 or TRBV12-4 with TRBJ1-1; TRBD1 is a possible D gene (6 bases). The V end lost 6 bases, the J end lost 1 base, and 9 bases lay between the germline ends. The CDR3 runs 13 residues. The CDR3: CASRRTANTEAFF. CDR3 DNA sequence: TGTGCCAGCAGACGGACAGCGAACACTGAAGCTTTCTTT.

J is TRBJ1-2 and V is TRBV11-1, with 7 bases that match TRBD1. Germline V gene data show CDR1 as SGHAT and CDR2 as FQDESV (reference sequence). This CDR3 region has 14 residues. Trimming removed 7 bases from V and 7 bases from J; junction bases left unmatched: 12. CDR3 protein: CASTADRKVVGYTF. Written as DNA, the CDR3 is TGTGCCAGCACCGCGGACAGGAAGGTAGTTGGCTACACCTTC.

J is TRBJ1-2 and V is TRBV29-1; D is perhaps TRBD1 (6 bases). CDR1 SQVTM and CDR2 ANQGSEA come from the germline V gene. The CDR3 sequence is 13 residues long. With 8 bases removed from V and 8 bases from J, the gap between germline ends came to 21 bases. This CDR3 is CSPPRPGARGYTF. The DNA for the CDR3 is TGCAGCCCCCCTCGACCGGGGGCCCGCGGCTACACCTTC.